This TCR beta chain was identified during a study of Ad26.COV2.S vaccination and SARS-CoV-2 variants. V was clipped by 5 bases and J by 2 bases; unmatched bases: 4. There are 16 residues in the CDR3. Germline CDR1 reads SEHNR; CDR2 reads FQNEAQ (reference sequence). The table came from immunoSEQ multiplex PCR; TCRdb's copy has only in-frame clones and leaves some out. Of 150,000 to 200,000 clones in the sample, roughly nine tenths are singletons; the top ten hold more than 4.5%. This rearrangement joins TRBV7-9 to TRBJ2-7, with 15 bases matching TRBD2. The sample here was peripheral blood, taken after recovery from COVID-19. The sequence was obtained from a human donor who had recovered from COVID-19. For the CDR3, the DNA is TGTGCCAGCAGCCCGCGGACTAGCGGGAGGGCCTACGAGCAGTACTTC. Translated, it gives CASSPRTSGRAYEQYF. Based on the CDR3 plus reference TRBV7-9 and TRBJ2-7, the full variable domain is DTGVSQNPRHKITKRGQNVTFRCDPISEHNRLYWYRQTLGQGPEFLTYFQNEAQLEKSRLLSDRFSAERPKGSFSTLEIQRTEQGDSAMYLCASSPRTSGRAYEQYFGPGTRLTVT.